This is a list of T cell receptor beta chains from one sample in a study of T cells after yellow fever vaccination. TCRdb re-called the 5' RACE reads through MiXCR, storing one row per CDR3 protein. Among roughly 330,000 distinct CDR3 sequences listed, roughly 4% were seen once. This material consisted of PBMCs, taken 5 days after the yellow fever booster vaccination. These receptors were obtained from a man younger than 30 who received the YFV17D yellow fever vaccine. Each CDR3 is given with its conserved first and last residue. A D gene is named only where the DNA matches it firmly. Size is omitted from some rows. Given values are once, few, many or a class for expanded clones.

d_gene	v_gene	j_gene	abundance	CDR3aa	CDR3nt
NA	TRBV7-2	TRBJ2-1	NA	CASSLVGSSSYNEQFF	TGTGCCAGCAGCTTAGTAGGTTCCAGCTCCTACAATGAGCAGTTCTTC
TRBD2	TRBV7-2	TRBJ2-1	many	CASSLVRLAVYNEQFF	TGTGCCAGCAGCTTAGTGCGTCTAGCGGTTTACAATGAGCAGTTCTTC
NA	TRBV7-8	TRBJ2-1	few	CASSARARPSNEQFF	TGTGCCAGCAGCGCACGCGCGAGGCCTTCGAATGAGCAGTTCTTC
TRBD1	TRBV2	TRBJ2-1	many	CASRGTGVSEQFF	TGTGCCAGCAGAGGGACAGGGGTCAGTGAGCAGTTCTTC
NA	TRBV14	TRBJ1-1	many	CASSQDPGTMNTEAFF	TGTGCCAGCAGCCAAGACCCAGGGACCATGAACACTGAAGCTTTCTTT
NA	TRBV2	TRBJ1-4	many	CASSGDRAREKLFF	TGTGCCAGCAGTGGGGATAGGGCTCGCGAAAAACTGTTTTTT
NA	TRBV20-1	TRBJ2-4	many	CSAPALGRAVKNIQYF	TGCAGTGCTCCCGCCCTGGGCAGGGCGGTCAAAAACATTCAGTACTTC
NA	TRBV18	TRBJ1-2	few	CASSNGVSYGYTF	TGTGCCAGCTCAAACGGGGTCTCCTATGGCTACACCTTC
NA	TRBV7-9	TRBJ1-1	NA	CASSLEAGGTEAFF	TGTGCCAGCAGCTTAGAGGCAGGAGGCACTGAAGCTTTCTTT
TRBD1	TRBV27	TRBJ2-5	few	CASSLSDRAETQYF	TGTGCCAGCAGTTTATCGGACAGGGCCGAGACCCAGTACTTC
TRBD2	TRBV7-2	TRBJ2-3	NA	CASSLWGASGEQDTQYF	TGTGCCAGCAGCTTATGGGGGGCTAGCGGGGAACAAGATACGCAGTATTTT
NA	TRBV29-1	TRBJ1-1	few	CSVDGNTEAFF	TGCAGCGTCGACGGGAACACTGAAGCTTTCTTT
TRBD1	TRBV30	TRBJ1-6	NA	CAGSDRGGSPLHF	TGTGCCGGATCAGACAGGGGAGGTTCACCCCTCCACTTT
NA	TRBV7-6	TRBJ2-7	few	CASSLIGTGEQYF	TGTGCCAGCAGCTTGATAGGGACGGGCGAGCAGTACTTC
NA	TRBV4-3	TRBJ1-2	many	CASSQGGGKLSYGYTF	TGCGCCAGCAGCCAGGGAGGCGGGAAACTATCCTATGGCTACACCTTC
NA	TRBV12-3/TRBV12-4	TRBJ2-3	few	CASSPTSETDTQYF	TGTGCCAGCAGTCCTACCTCGGAGACAGATACGCAGTATTTT
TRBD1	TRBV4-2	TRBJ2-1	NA	CASSQESGQGARQFF	TGTGCCAGCAGCCAAGAGTCTGGACAGGGGGCGCGGCAGTTCTTC
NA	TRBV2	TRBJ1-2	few	CASRDEDSLTRYGYTF	TGTGCCAGCAGAGATGAGGACAGCCTGACCCGCTATGGCTACACCTTC
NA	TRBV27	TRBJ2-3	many	CASRMGRRTDTQYF	TGTGCCAGCAGGATGGGCAGGAGGACAGATACGCAGTATTTT
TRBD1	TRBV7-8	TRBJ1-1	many	CASSSQDRGIMNTEAFF	TGTGCCAGCAGCTCACAAGACAGGGGGATCATGAACACTGAAGCTTTCTTT
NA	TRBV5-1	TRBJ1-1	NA	CASRGAQGAHHMNTEAFF	TGCGCCAGCAGGGGGGCCCAAGGGGCCCACCACATGAACACTGAAGCTTTCTTT
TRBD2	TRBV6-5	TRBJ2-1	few	CASSYSLPGLAGPQGQFF	TGTGCCAGCAGTTACTCGCTGCCGGGACTAGCGGGGCCCCAAGGGCAGTTCTTC
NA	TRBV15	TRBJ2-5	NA	CATSRDQRSAFEETQYF	TGTGCCACCAGCAGAGATCAACGGTCTGCATTTGAGGAGACCCAGTACTTC
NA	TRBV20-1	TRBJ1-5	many	CSAGPQHF	TGCAGTGCCGGGCCCCAGCATTTT
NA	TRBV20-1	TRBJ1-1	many	CSARGGPTNTEAFF	TGCAGTGCTAGAGGAGGGCCCACGAACACTGAAGCTTTCTTT
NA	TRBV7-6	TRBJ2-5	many	CASSLAGGRRGQETQYF	TGTGCCAGCAGCTTAGCGGGTGGCAGGCGAGGCCAAGAGACCCAGTACTTC
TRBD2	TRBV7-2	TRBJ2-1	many	CASERGGGEQFF	TGTGCCAGCGAGCGGGGGGGCGGTGAGCAGTTCTTC
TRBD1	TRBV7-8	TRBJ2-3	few	CASRGGVGQGADTQYF	TGTGCCAGCAGGGGAGGGGTGGGACAGGGGGCAGATACGCAGTATTTT
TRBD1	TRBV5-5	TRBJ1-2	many	CASSLEDRADGYTF	TGTGCCAGCAGCTTGGAAGACAGGGCGGATGGCTACACCTTC
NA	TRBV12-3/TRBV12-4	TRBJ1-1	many	CASSEGLGAGTEAFF	TGTGCCAGCAGTGAAGGCCTGGGGGCGGGCACTGAAGCTTTCTTT
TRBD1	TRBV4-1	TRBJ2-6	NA	CASSQEDRVKANVLTF	TGCGCCAGCAGCCAAGAGGACAGGGTAAAGGCCAACGTCCTGACTTTC